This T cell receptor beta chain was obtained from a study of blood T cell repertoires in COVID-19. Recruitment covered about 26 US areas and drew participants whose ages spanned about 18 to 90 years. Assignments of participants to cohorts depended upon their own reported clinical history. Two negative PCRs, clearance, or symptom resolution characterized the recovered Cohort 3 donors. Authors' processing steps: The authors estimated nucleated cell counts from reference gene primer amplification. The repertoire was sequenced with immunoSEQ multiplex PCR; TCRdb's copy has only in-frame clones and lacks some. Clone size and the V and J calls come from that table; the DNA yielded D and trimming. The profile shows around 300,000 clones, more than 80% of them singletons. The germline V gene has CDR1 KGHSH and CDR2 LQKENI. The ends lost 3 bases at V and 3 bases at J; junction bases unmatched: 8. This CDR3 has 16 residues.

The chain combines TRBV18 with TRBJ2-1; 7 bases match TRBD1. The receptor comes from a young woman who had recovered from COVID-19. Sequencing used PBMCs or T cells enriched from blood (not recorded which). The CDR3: CASSPPGTALYNEQFF. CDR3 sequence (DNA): TGTGCCAGCTCACCCCCTGGGACAGCTCTCTACAATGAGCAGTTCTTC.